The T cell receptor beta chain described here comes from a study of siplizumab effects on memory and regulatory T cells. Some 10^5 TCR templates were assayed per sample. Assay used: immunoSEQ multiplex PCR; TCRdb lists only in-frame clones, some missing. The sample records around 110,000 clones, approximately 94% being singletons. Concerning this clone itself: Its target is not known.

V dropped 3 bases and J dropped 6 bases, with 11 bases sitting between them. The CDR3 loop spans 13 amino acids. The germline V gene encodes CDR1 KGHSH and CDR2 LQKENI. Study-wide points: Siplizumab significantly decreased alloreactive sequences from unstimulated CD4+ memory cells. Of the proliferating CD4+ or CD8+ clones, roughly 75-96% lacked a naive or memory phenotype that could be assigned. Mappable alloreactive CD4+ clones were on average around 67% Treg-derived with siplizumab, about 26% in controls.

This TCR derives from a human donor in good health. Sequencing was carried out using non-Treg CD4+ T cells sorted from blood. This chain uses TRBV18 with TRBJ1-1; D is unresolved. CDR3 loop: CASSPHRDSEAFF. The CDR3 nucleotides read TGTGCCAGCTCACCCCACAGAGACTCTGAAGCTTTCTTT.